These 26 T cell receptor beta chains were sequenced from one sample in a study of blood T cell repertoires in COVID-19. TCRdb's table, derived via immunoSEQ multiplex PCR, lists solely in-frame clones and lacks some. The sample consists of 81,000 or so clones, 92% of them appearing once. What was sequenced was peripheral blood. These receptors were taken from a woman aged 55-69 years with active COVID-19.

The rearrangement uses TRBV18 and TRBJ2-1; 11 nucleotides line up with TRBD2. CDR1 KGHSH and CDR2 LQKENI come from the germline V gene. V dropped 4 bases and J dropped 5; count of bases not matched to a gene: 10. The CDR3 loop spans 17 amino acids. The CDR3 bases are TGTGCCAGCTCACTCTTGGGGACTAGCGGAACAAACAATGAGCAGTTCTTC. This gives the protein CASSLLGTSGTNNEQFF.

The CDR3 nucleotides are TGTGCCAGCAGTTTATCGACCTCCGGGATAGGAGGTGGCTACACCTTC. It yields the protein CASSLSTSGIGGGYTF. This sequence joins TRBV27 and TRBJ1-2; D remains ambiguous. Looked up from germline, CDR1 is MNHEY and CDR2 is SMNVEV (reference sequence). V lost 0 bases and J 7 bases, leaving 18 bases between the germline ends. The CDR3 consists of 16 residues.

As for this clone: At the DNA level, this CDR3 is encoded by other sequences in the same sample as well. The genes are TRBV5-1 and TRBJ2-1; 8 nucleotides line up with TRBD2. Germline CDR1 reads SGHRS; CDR2 reads YFSETQ. The CDR3 sequence is 16 residues long. V lost 4 bases, J lost 0 bases, and 6 bases stayed unmatched. The CDR3 nucleotides read TGCGCCAGCAGCATCACTAGCGGCAGCTCCTACAATGAGCAGTTCTTC. Translation gives CASSITSGSSYNEQFF. The full variable domain, with the rest looked up from reference TRBV5-1 and TRBJ2-1, is KAGVTQTPRYLIKTRGQQVTLSCSPISGHRSVSWYQQTPGQGLQFLFEYFSETQRNKGNFPGRFSGRQFSNSRSEMNVSTLELGDSALYLCASSITSGSSYNEQFFGPGTRLTVL.

In its sample, this clone was seen once. The rearrangement links TRBV2 to TRBJ2-7; TRBD1 matches 8 bases. Germline V gene lookup returns CDR1 SNHLY and CDR2 FYNNEI. CDR3 length: 12 residues. J was trimmed by 7 bases and V by 9 bases; bases with no gene match: 8. This CDR3 reads CASRQGAREQYF. As DNA, the CDR3 is TGTGCCAGTCGGCAGGGGGCGCGGGAGCAGTACTTC.

This clone occurred once. The chain has TRBV30 and TRBJ2-3, with 9 bases fitting TRBD2. The CDR3 has 13 amino acids. Germline V CDR1 and CDR2: GTSNPN, SVGIG (reference sequence). The CDR3: CAGSSGDTDTQYF. The CDR3 bases are TGTGCTGGATCTAGCGGGGATACAGATACGCAGTATTTT.

In DNA form, the CDR3 reads TGTGCCAGCAGCTTACAGGGAGGGTCTGGAAACACCATATATTTT. Translated: CASSLQGGSGNTIYF. The genes are TRBV13 and TRBJ1-3; possibly TRBD1 for D (5 bases). V was clipped by 2 bases and J by 1 base, with 9 bases between them. Germline-derived CDR1 and CDR2 are PRHDT and FYEKMQ (reference sequence). The CDR3 contains 15 residues.

This rearrangement joins TRBV11-2 to TRBJ2-1; unclear D gene. This CDR3 has 14 amino acids. The V end was cut by 0 bases, the J end by 9 bases, with 12 bases between. CDR1 SGHAT and CDR2 FQNNGV come from the germline V gene. The CDR3 DNA reads TGTGCCAGCAGCTTAGAACTTAGCCGTAGTGAGCAGTTCTTC. Encoded protein: CASSLELSRSEQFF.

The gene calls are TRBV24-1 and TRBJ2-7, with a possible D match to TRBD2 (5 bases). The CDR3 contains 13 residues. V was shortened by 4 bases and J by 7 bases, with 13 bases between the two germline ends. The germline CDR1 and CDR2 sequences are KGHDR and SFDVKD. The CDR3 nucleotides are TGTGCCACCAGTGACTCCGACCGGAGGGAGCAGTACTTC. This translates into CATSDSDRREQYF.

The rearrangement uses TRBV7-2 and TRBJ1-5, with a weak D call TRBD1 (5 bases). The CDR3 is 15 residues long. Trimming left V 5 bases short and J 5 bases short, with 16 bases between. Per the germline V gene, CDR1 is SGHTA and CDR2 is FQGNSA. The CDR3 DNA reads TGTGCCAGCAGCCCCGGCGACGGGGGGTATCAGCCCCAGCATTTT. This translates into CASSPGDGGYQPQHF.

V and J are TRBV30 and TRBJ1-2; D is undetermined. Trimming removed 3 bases at V and 4 bases at J, with 9 bases between. The germline V gene has CDR1 GTSNPN and CDR2 SVGIG (reference sequence). The CDR3 has 12 residues. The chain's CDR3 is CAWSAGIYGYTF. Written as DNA, the CDR3 is TGTGCCTGGAGCGCCGGGATCTATGGCTACACCTTC.

This chain links TRBV21-1 with TRBJ1-6; the listed D gene, TRBD1, was not tested against the DNA. TRBV21-1 constitutes a pseudogene. There are 12 residues in the CDR3. The CDR3 sequence is CATPDSKASLHF. The DNA for the CDR3 is TGTGCCACCCCAGACAGTAAGGCTTCCCTCCACTTT.

J is TRBJ2-3 and V is TRBV6-5; D is possibly TRBD1 (6 bases). V lost 4 bases, J lost 11 bases, and 16 bases lay in between. The CDR3 is made up of 13 amino acids. Germline V gene lookup returns CDR1 MNHEY and CDR2 SVGAGI. The CDR3 is CASSSTGFVGQYF. CDR3 coding DNA: TGTGCCAGCAGTTCCACAGGGTTCGTAGGGCAGTATTTT.

The chain carries TRBV19 and TRBJ2-5; TRBD2 matches at 9 bases. The trim removed 4 bases at V and 2 bases at J, leaving 11 bases unmatched. The length of the CDR3 is 17 residues. Germline lookup yields CDR1 LNHDA and CDR2 SQIVND (reference sequence). The chain's CDR3 is CASSTGGRGEGQETQYF. The CDR3 DNA follows: TGTGCCAGTAGTACGGGCGGGAGGGGGGAAGGACAAGAGACCCAGTACTTC.

This rearrangement joins TRBV3-1 (or the pseudogene TRBV3-2) to TRBJ1-6; D possibly corresponds to TRBD1 (6 bases). V dropped 7 bases and J dropped 16 bases, with 23 bases sitting between them. From germline, CDR1 is LGHDT and CDR2 YNNKEL (reference sequence). The CDR3 totals 14 residues. CDR3 sequence (DNA): TGTGCCAGCACCCCGGGACAAGGGAACGTTCCACTCCACTTT. Translated: CASTPGQGNVPLHF.

The chain carries TRBV19 and TRBJ2-3, with D possibly being TRBD2 (6 bases). The V gene lost 5 bases and the J gene lost 1 base, with 16 bases spanning the gap. Germline V CDR1 and CDR2: LNHDA, SQIVND (reference sequence). The CDR3 contains 16 residues. The CDR3, as DNA: TGTGCCAGTAGTCCCCAACTAGCTGCACGCACAGATACGCAGTATTTT. It is translated as CASSPQLAARTDTQYF.

The rearrangement links TRBV28 to TRBJ2-1, with D perhaps TRBD1 (5 bases). From germline, CDR1 is MDHEN and CDR2 SYDVKM. V lost 2 bases to trimming and J lost 0 bases, with 14 bases between them. This CDR3 region has 17 residues. The DNA of the CDR3 is TGTGCCAGCAGTTTACCGGCAGGGCCGTCCTCCTACAATGAGCAGTTCTTC. Translation gives CASSLPAGPSSYNEQFF.

This clone was picked up one time. The V gene is TRBV30, the J gene TRBJ2-5, with TRBD2 as a possible D gene (5 bases). Germline-derived CDR1 and CDR2 are GTSNPN and SVGIG (reference sequence). The CDR3 has 14 amino acids. V was clipped by 4 bases and J by 0 bases, with 12 bases between them. CDR3 coding DNA: TGTGCCTGGATATCCGGGGTCGACCAAGAGACCCAGTACTTC. This encodes CAWISGVDQETQYF.

This rearrangement joins TRBV19 to TRBJ2-2; no reliable D call. Germline CDR1 is LNHDA and CDR2 is SQIVND (reference sequence). This CDR3 region has 13 residues. Deletions cut 1 base from V and 7 bases from J, with 7 bases between. CDR3 amino acids: CASSIALFGELFF. CDR3 coding DNA: TGTGCCAGTAGTATAGCCCTATTCGGGGAGCTGTTTTTT.

The chain combines TRBV6-5 with TRBJ2-1; 8 nucleotides align to TRBD1. Trimming at V came to 8 bases and at J to 0 bases, leaving 3 bases not matched to a gene. Germline V gene sequence: CDR1 MNHEY, CDR2 SVGAGI. The CDR3 runs to 14 residues. CDR3 DNA: TGTGCCAGCCGGACAGGGAGCTCCTACAATGAGCAGTTCTTC. Protein sequence: CASRTGSSYNEQFF.

The V gene is TRBV18, the J gene TRBJ2-3, with 8 bases fitting TRBD2. The length of the CDR3 is 15 residues. Germline V gene sequence: CDR1 KGHSH, CDR2 LQKENI. V shed 6 bases, J shed 7 bases, and the junction held 12 bases outside the gene matches. CDR3 residues: CASSPPGTRNYTQYF. The DNA for the CDR3 is TGTGCCAGCTCCCCCCCCGGGACTAGGAATTATACGCAGTATTTT.

The CDR3 DNA is TGTGCCAGCACAGCGTATAGCAATCAGCCCCAGCATTTT. This gives the protein CASTAYSNQPQHF. The J gene is TRBJ1-5, the V gene TRBV2; D remains unclear. Germline CDR1 SNHLY, CDR2 FYNNEI. The CDR3 length is 13 residues. V dropped 7 bases and J dropped 0 bases, with 7 bases sitting between them.

This clone was seen just once. The V and J genes are TRBV9 and TRBJ2-2; tentatively, D is TRBD2 (5 bases). Germline CDR1 SGDLS, CDR2 YYNGEE. The CDR3 has 16 residues. V lost 0 bases and J 5 bases, leaving 14 bases between the germline ends. CDR3 sequence (DNA): TGTGCCAGCAGCGTAGCGAGAGGGAGAGGAACCGGGGAGCTGTTTTTT. It is translated as CASSVARGRGTGELFF.

DNA of the CDR3: TGCGCCAGCAGCTTGTCTGGACAGGGCCAATCTGGAAACACCATATATTTT. Translated: CASSLSGQGQSGNTIYF. The rearrangement links TRBV5-1 to TRBJ1-3; 8 bases align to TRBD1. The ends lost 1 base at V and 1 base at J; junction bases unmatched: 7. The germline V gene has CDR1 SGHRS and CDR2 YFSETQ. The CDR3 is 17 amino acids.

This rearrangement joins TRBV19 to TRBJ2-1, with TRBD2 matching 7 bases. CDR3 size: 15 residues. Trimming cost V 4 bases and J 4 bases; bases outside gene matches: 7. In germline, CDR1 is LNHDA, CDR2 SQIVND (reference sequence). The CDR3 reads CASSRSLADYNEQFF. CDR3 DNA sequence: TGTGCCAGTAGTAGATCGCTAGCGGATTACAATGAGCAGTTCTTC. Drawing the rest from reference TRBV19 and TRBJ2-1, the complete variable domain is DGGITQSPKYLFRKEGQNVTLSCEQNLNHDAMYWYRQDPGQGLRLIYYSQIVNDFQKGDIAEGYSVSREKKESFPLTVTSAQKNPTAFYLCASSRSLADYNEQFFGPGTRLTVL.

The chain combines TRBV30 with TRBJ2-2; tentative D call: TRBD1 (6 bases). Germline assignment: CDR1 GTSNPN and CDR2 SVGIG (reference sequence). V lost 1 base and J 1 base, leaving 7 bases between the germline ends. The CDR3 covers 14 residues. CDR3 nucleotide sequence: TGTGCCTGGAGTGAGACAGGGAACACCGGGGAGCTGTTTTTT. The encoded protein is CAWSETGNTGELFF.

This rearrangement joins TRBV7-9 to TRBJ2-1, with TRBD1 identical over 7 bases. With 2 bases clipped from V and 4 bases from J, the junction kept 5 bases outside the gene matches. The CDR3 runs 15 residues. The germline gives CDR1 SEHNR, CDR2 FQNEAQ (reference sequence). The CDR3 DNA is TGTGCCAGCAGCTTAAATCAGGGGGAGTACAATGAGCAGTTCTTC. Translated, it gives CASSLNQGEYNEQFF.